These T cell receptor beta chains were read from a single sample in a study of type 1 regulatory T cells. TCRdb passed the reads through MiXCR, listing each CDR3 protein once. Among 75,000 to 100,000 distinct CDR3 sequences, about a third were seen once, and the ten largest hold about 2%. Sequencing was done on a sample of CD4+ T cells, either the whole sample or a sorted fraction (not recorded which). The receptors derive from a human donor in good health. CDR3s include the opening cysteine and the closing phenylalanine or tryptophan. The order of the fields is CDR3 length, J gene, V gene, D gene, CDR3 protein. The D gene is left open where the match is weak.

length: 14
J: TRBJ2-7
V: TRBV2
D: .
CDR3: CASTIGRVFGEQYF

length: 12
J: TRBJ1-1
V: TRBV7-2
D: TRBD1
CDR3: CASSSQGFEAFF

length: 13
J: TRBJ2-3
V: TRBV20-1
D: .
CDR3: CSASIQGADTQYF

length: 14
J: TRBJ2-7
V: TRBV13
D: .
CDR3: CASSHRTAKDEQYF

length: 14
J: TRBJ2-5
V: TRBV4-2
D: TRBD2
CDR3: CASSQEGGQETQYF

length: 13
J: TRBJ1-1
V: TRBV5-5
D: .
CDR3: CASSSGRNTEAFF

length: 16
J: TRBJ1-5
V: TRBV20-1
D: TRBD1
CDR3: CSARDRTGGGNQPQHF

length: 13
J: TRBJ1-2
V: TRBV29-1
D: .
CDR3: CSVGSPGRTGYTF

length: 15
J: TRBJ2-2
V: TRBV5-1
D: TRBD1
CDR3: CASSDDRGASGELFF

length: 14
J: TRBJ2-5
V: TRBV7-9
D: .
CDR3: CASSLEVVVETQYF

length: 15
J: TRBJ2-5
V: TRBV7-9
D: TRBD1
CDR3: CASGYAGGPQETQYF

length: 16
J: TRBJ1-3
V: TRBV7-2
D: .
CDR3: CASSRSAWSSGNTIYF

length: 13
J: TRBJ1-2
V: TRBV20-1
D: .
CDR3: CSATGDPNYGYTF

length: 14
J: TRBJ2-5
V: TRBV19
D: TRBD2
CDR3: CASSEEREFGTQYF

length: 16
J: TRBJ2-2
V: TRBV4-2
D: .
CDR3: CASSPTSGSGGGSCFF

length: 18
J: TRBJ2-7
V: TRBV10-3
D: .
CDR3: CAISEPTPGGRGLYEQYF

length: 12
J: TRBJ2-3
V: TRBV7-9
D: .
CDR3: CASALNTDTQYF

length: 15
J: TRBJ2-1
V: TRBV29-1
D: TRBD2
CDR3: CSVPPTGGRATEQFF

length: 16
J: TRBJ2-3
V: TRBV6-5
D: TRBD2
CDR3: CASSFGLAGVSDTQYF

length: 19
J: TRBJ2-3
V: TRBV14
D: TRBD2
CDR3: CASSHGAWGSGRFTDTQYF

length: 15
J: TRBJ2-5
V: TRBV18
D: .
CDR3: CVSSSVSGAQETQYF

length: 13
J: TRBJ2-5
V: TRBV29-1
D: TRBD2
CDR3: CSVEWSGRETQYF

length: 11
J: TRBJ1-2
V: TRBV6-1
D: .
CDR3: CASSGARGYTF

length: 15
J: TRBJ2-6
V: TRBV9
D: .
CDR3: CASSVQGSGANVLTF

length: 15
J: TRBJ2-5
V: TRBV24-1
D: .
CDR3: CATSDPVPGQETQYF

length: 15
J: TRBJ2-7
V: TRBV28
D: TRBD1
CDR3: CASRAGTGGTYEQYF

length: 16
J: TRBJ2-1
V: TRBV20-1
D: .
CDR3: CSARALKSGSYNEQFF

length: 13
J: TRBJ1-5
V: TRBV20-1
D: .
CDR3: CSARGQVNQPQHF

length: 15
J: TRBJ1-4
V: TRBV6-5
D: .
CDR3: CASSYGTERNEKLFF

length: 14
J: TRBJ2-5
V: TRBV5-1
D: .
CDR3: CASSFGPEQETQYF

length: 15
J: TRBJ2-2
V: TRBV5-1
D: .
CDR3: CASSFGGKNTGELFF

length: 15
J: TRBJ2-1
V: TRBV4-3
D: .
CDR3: CASSQAPRTDNEQFF

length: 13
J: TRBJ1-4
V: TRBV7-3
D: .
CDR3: CASSIRGGEKLFF

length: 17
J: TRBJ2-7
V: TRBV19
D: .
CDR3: CASNGCGMRVRSYEQYF

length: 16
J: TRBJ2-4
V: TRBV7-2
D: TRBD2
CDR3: CASSRTSGEAKNIQYF

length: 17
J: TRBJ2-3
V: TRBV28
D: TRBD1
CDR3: CASSSYRGTIDTDTQYF

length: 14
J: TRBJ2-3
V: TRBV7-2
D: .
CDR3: CASVFGPSTDTQYF

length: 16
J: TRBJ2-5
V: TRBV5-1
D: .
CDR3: CASSDTSGGLQETQYF

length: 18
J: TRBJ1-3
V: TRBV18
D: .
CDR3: CASSPLPSGDISGNTIYF

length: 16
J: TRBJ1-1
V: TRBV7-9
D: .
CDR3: CASSLSWPLENTEAFF

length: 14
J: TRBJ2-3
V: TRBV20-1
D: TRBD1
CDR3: CSAMLRGLTDTQYF